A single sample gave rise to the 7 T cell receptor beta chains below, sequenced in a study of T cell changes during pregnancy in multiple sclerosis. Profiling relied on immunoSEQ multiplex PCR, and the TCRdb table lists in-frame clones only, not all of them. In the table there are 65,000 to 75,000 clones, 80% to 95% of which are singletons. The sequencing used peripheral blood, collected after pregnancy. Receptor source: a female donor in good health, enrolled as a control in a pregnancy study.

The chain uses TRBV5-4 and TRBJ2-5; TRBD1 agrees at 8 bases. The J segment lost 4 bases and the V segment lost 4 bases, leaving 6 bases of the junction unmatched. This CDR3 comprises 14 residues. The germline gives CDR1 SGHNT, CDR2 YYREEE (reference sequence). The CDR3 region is CASSVTGAGETQYF. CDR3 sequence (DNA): TGTGCCAGCAGCGTGACAGGGGCCGGAGAGACCCAGTACTTC.

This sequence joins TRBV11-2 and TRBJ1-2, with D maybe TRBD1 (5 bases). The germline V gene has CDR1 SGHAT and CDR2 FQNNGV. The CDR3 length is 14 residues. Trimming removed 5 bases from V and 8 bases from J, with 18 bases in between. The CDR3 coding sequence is TGTGCCAGCAGCCAACACAGGCCCGACGGGGGCTACACCTTC. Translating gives CASSQHRPDGGYTF.

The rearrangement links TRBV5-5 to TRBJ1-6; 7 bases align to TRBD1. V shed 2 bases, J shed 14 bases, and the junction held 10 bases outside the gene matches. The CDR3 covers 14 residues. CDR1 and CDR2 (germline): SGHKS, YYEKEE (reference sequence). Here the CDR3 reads CASSFLLWGQTLHF. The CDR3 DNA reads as TGTGCCAGCAGCTTCCTACTATGGGGACAGACCCTCCACTTT.

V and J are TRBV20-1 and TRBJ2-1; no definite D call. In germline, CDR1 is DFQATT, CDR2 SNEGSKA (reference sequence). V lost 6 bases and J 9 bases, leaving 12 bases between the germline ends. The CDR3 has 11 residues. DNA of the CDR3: TGCAGTGCCATCCCAGGTATTGAGCAGTTCTTC. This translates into CSAIPGIEQFF.

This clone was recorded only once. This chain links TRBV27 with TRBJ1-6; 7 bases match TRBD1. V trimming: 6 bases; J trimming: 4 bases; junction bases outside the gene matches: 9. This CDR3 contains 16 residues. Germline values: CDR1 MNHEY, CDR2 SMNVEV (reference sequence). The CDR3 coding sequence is TGTGCCAGCAGATCCTCCGGGACAGAGTATAATTCACCCCTCCACTTT. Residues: CASRSSGTEYNSPLHF.

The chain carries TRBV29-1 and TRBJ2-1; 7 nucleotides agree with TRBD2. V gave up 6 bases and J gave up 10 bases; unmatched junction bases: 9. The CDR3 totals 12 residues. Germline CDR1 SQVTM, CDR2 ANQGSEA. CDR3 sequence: CSVRTAAGEQFF. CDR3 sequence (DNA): TGCAGCGTCCGGACTGCAGCGGGGGAGCAGTTCTTC.

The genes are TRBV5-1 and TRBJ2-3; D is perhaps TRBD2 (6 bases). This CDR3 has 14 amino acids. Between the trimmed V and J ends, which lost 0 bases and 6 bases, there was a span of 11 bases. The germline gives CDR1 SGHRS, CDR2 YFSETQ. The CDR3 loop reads CASSLEGGADTQYF. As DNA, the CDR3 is TGCGCCAGCAGCTTGGAGGGCGGGGCGGATACGCAGTATTTT. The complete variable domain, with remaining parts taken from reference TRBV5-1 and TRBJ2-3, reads KAGVTQTPRYLIKTRGQQVTLSCSPISGHRSVSWYQQTPGQGLQFLFEYFSETQRNKGNFPGRFSGRQFSNSRSEMNVSTLELGDSALYLCASSLEGGADTQYFGPGTRLTVL.